This T cell receptor beta chain was recovered during a study of blood T cell repertoires in COVID-19. Study-wide context: Samples representing acute and convalescent COVID-19 were sourced from the United States, Italy and Spain. T cells, B-cell-depleted T cells, or PBMCs supplied cDNA or gDNA.

Authors' data handling: Amplification of reference gene primers provided the estimated nucleated cell counts. Some clones are missing from TCRdb's copy, which holds only in-frame ones; the method was immunoSEQ multiplex PCR. V, J and clone size are those of that table, while D and trimming were read from the DNA. The sample has some 150,000 clones, 70% to 90% seen once. This CDR3 comprises 15 residues. V lost 3 bases, J lost 7 bases, and 19 bases lay in between. CDR1 is SGDLS and CDR2 is YYNGEE in the germline V gene. Enrolled during active infection, Seattle patients were then followed longitudinally.

Sequencing was done on a sample of peripheral blood. The rearrangement links TRBV9 to TRBJ2-5; weak D call: TRBD2 (6 bases). The TCR was taken from a woman aged 60-75 years with COVID-19, enrolled during active disease. This chain's CDR3 is CASSEEGQGGATQYF. In DNA form, the CDR3 reads TGTGCCAGCAGCGAGGAGGGGCAGGGTGGTGCGACCCAGTACTTC.